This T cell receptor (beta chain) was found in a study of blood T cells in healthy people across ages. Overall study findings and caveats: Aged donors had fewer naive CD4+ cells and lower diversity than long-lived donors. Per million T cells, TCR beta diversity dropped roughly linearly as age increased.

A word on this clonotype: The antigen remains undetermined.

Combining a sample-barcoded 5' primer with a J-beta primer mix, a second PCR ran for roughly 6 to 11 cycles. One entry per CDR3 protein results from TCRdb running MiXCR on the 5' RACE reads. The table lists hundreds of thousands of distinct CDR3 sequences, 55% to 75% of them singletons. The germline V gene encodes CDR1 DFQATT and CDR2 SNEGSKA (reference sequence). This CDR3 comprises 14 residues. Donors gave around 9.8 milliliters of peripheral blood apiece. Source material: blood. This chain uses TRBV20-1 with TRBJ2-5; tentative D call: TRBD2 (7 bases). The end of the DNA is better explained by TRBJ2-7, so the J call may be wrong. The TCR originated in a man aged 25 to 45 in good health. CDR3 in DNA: TGCAGTGCTCGCGGAGGGGGGGGCTTAGACGAGCAGTACTTC. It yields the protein CSARGGGGLDEQYF.